This entry lists 14 T cell receptor beta chains sequenced from one sample in a study of siplizumab effects on memory and regulatory T cells. The protocol was immunoSEQ multiplex PCR, while the TCRdb copy is restricted to in-frame clones and leaves out a portion. The table has about 120,000 clones, around 94% seen once; the top ten hold around 1.5%. The sequenced sample was non-Treg CD4+ T cells sorted from blood. These receptors were collected from a human donor in good health.

The chain uses TRBV7-6 and TRBJ2-6; weak D call: TRBD2 (5 bases). Germline CDR1 is SGHVS and CDR2 is FNYEAQ. V lost 4 bases and J 0 bases, leaving 19 bases between the germline ends. This CDR3 comprises 19 residues. The DNA of the CDR3 is TGTGCCAGCAGCTCCCGGACGGGCGGCGGGCCCTCTGGGGCCAACGTCCTGACTTTC. It specifies CASSSRTGGGPSGANVLTF. Looking up the rest from reference TRBV7-6 and TRBJ2-6 gives the full variable domain: GAGVSQSPRYKVTKRGQDVALRCDPISGHVSLYWYRQALGQGPEFLTYFNYEAQQDKSGLPNDRFSAERPEGSISTLTIQRTEQRDSAMYRCASSSRTGGGPSGANVLTFGAGSRLTVL.

The chain combines TRBV27 with TRBJ2-7; D call uncertain. The V gene's germline CDR1 is MNHEY and CDR2 SMNVEV (reference sequence). The V and J ends lost 2 bases and 5 bases respectively, with 16 bases between them. The CDR3 is 15 amino acids. The CDR3 DNA sequence: TGTGCCAGCAGTTTAATTGGGATTTACCCCAACGAGCAGTACTTC. Amino acids: CASSLIGIYPNEQYF.

This sequence joins TRBV6-1 and TRBJ2-1; D perhaps matches TRBD2 (7 bases). Germline V gene sequence: CDR1 MNHNS, CDR2 SASEGT. Trimming removed 3 bases at V and 1 base at J, with 13 bases between. CDR3 size: 16 residues. The CDR3 sequence: CASSEPEGGSYNEQFF. The CDR3, as DNA: TGTGCCAGCAGTGAGCCCGAGGGGGGGTCCTACAATGAGCAGTTCTTC.

The chain recombines TRBV5-1 with TRBJ2-1; D gene ambiguous. This CDR3 is 13 amino acids long. CDR1 is SGHRS and CDR2 is YFSETQ in the germline V gene. V was pared by 4 bases and J by 9 bases, with 14 bases between. The chain's CDR3 is CASSEILGGEQFF. CDR3 in DNA: TGCGCCAGCAGCGAGATTCTCGGCGGTGAGCAGTTCTTC.

The chain carries TRBV10-3 and TRBJ2-5; no clear D. Germline CDR1 ENHRY, CDR2 SYGVKD. The length of the CDR3 is 12 residues. Between the trimmed V and J ends, which lost 8 bases and 2 bases, there was a span of 9 bases. CDR3 DNA: TGTGCCATCTCAGCTGCGCAAGAGACCCAGTACTTC. Translated, it gives CAISAAQETQYF.

The chain employs TRBV19 and TRBJ1-6; perhaps TRBD1 as D (5 bases). This CDR3 contains 16 residues. Looked up from germline, CDR1 is LNHDA and CDR2 is SQIVND (reference sequence). V lost 6 bases to trimming and J lost 5 bases, with 17 bases between them. The chain's CDR3 is CASSPQGTLDNSPLHF. CDR3 DNA sequence: TGTGCCAGTAGCCCGCAAGGGACGCTCGATAATTCACCCCTCCACTTT.

The chain couples TRBV27 to TRBJ2-3; D assignment may be TRBD1 or TRBD2 (5 bases each). The V end was cut by 3 bases, the J end by 6 bases, with 13 bases between. Germline CDR1 is MNHEY and CDR2 is SMNVEV (reference sequence). This CDR3 region has 14 residues. The DNA of the CDR3 is TGTGCCAGCAGTTTTGGGGGTGGTGAGGATACGCAGTATTTT. Protein: CASSFGGGEDTQYF.

V usage is TRBV6-6 and J usage is TRBJ1-5, with D unresolved. From germline, CDR1 is MNHNY and CDR2 SVGAGI (reference sequence). Trimming removed 1 base at V and 4 bases at J, with 5 bases between. CDR3 length: 13 residues. The CDR3 DNA is TGTGCCAGCAGTTACTTAGTTAATCAGCCCCAGCATTTT. As protein: CASSYLVNQPQHF.

The chain carries TRBV19 and TRBJ2-7; 9 positions match TRBD2. CDR1 is LNHDA and CDR2 is SQIVND in the germline V gene (reference sequence). This CDR3 has 13 amino acids. V lost 8 bases and J lost 1; bases outside the gene matches: 3. CDR3 in amino acids: CASSSGTSYEQYF. CDR3 sequence (DNA): TGTGCCAGTTCTAGCGGGACATCCTACGAGCAGTACTTC.

The chain carries TRBV7-2 and TRBJ1-1, with D possibly being TRBD1 (5 bases). The V and J ends lost 1 base and 0 bases respectively, with 9 bases between them. The CDR3 covers 15 residues. Germline V lookup: CDR1 SGHTA, CDR2 FQGNSA. CDR3 region: CASSLGGGLNTEAFF. The CDR3, as DNA: TGTGCCAGCAGCTTAGGGGGCGGGCTGAACACTGAAGCTTTCTTT.

The J gene is TRBJ1-2, the V gene TRBV19; no clear D gene. Germline loops: CDR1 LNHDA, CDR2 SQIVND (reference sequence). The CDR3 is 14 amino acids. V gave up 8 bases and J gave up 5 bases, with 18 bases separating them. DNA of the CDR3: TGTGCCAGTTGGGCACGTGGGCGTACTTATGGCTACACCTTC. Its protein product is CASWARGRTYGYTF.

This chain joins TRBV30 and TRBJ1-4; D unresolved. Germline-derived CDR1 and CDR2 are GTSNPN and SVGIG (reference sequence). The CDR3 spans 16 residues. Between the trimmed V and J ends, which lost 4 bases and 2 bases, there was a span of 17 bases. CDR3 sequence: CAWTFDRQETNEKLFF. The CDR3 coding sequence is TGTGCCTGGACCTTTGACCGACAAGAGACTAATGAAAAACTGTTTTTT.

V usage is TRBV19 and J usage is TRBJ1-2; 11 bases are a match to TRBD1. CDR3 length equals 15 residues. Germline trimming cut 7 bases from V and 8 bases from J; bases unmatched to any gene: 12. CDR1 is LNHDA and CDR2 is SQIVND in the germline V gene (reference sequence). The CDR3: CASTPLSGTGGGYTF. In DNA, the CDR3 is TGTGCCAGTACCCCTCTTTCCGGGACAGGGGGAGGCTACACCTTC. Variable domain in full (rest from reference TRBV19 and TRBJ1-2): DGGITQSPKYLFRKEGQNVTLSCEQNLNHDAMYWYRQDPGQGLRLIYYSQIVNDFQKGDIAEGYSVSREKKESFPLTVTSAQKNPTAFYLCASTPLSGTGGGYTFGSGTRLTVV.

V and J are TRBV7-2 and TRBJ2-5, with D hard to call. Germline CDR1 reads SGHTA; CDR2 reads FQGNSA. This CDR3 comprises 11 residues. V lost 3 bases, J lost 5 bases, and 4 bases lay in between. As DNA, the CDR3 is TGTGCCAGCAGCTTTATGGAGACCCAGTACTTC. Its translation is CASSFMETQYF. The whole variable domain, filled in from reference TRBV7-2 and TRBJ2-5, reads GAGVSQSPSNKVTEKGKDVELRCDPISGHTALYWYRQSLGQGLEFLIYFQGNSAPDKSGLPSDRFSAERTGGSVSTLTIQRTQQEDSAVYLCASSFMETQYFGPGTRLLVL.